Each of the 9 T cell receptor beta chains below was sequenced from the same sample in a study of T cell repertoires in cytomegalovirus infection. TCRdb analysed the reads with MiXCR anew, one entry per CDR3 protein. The sample lists more than 85,000 distinct CDR3 sequences; 16% were seen once. The specimen was PBMCs. The receptors stem from a human donor in good health (CMV status not recorded). Some clones in this sample may be carry-over from other donors' samples.

This clonotype was seen a handful of times. The chain carries TRBV6-1 and TRBJ2-1; no definite D call. The CDR3 has 12 residues. Per germline, CDR1 MNHNS and CDR2 SASEGT. V lost 0 bases and J 10 bases, leaving 7 bases between the germline ends. DNA for the CDR3: TGTGCCAGCAGTGAAGCGGGCAGGGAGCAGTTCTTC. Translating gives CASSEAGREQFF.

J is TRBJ1-5 and V is TRBV4-1; D is unclear. Germline values: CDR1 MGHRA, CDR2 YSYEKL. The CDR3 spans 15 residues. Deletions cut 4 bases from V and 9 bases from J, with 19 bases between. The CDR3 sequence is CASSPTIERSRPQHF. CDR3 bases: TGCGCCAGCAGCCCGACAATAGAGCGATCACGGCCCCAGCATTTT.

The chain recombines TRBV2 with TRBJ2-1; D gene ambiguous. CDR1 and CDR2 from the germline V gene are SNHLY and FYNNEI. CDR3 length equals 13 residues. With 3 bases removed from V and 1 base from J, the gap between germline ends came to 4 bases. CDR3 nucleotides: TGTGCCAGCAGTGATAGGTCCTACAATGAGCAGTTCTTC. Translation: CASSDRSYNEQFF.

V gene TRBV20-1 combines with J gene TRBJ2-5; D is ambiguous. The CDR3 is made up of 15 amino acids. The germline V gene has CDR1 DFQATT and CDR2 SNEGSKA (reference sequence). Trimming took off 0 bases at V and 5 bases at J, with 16 bases between the two ends. CDR3 residues: CSARDRARVGETQYF. CDR3 nucleotides: TGCAGTGCTAGAGATAGGGCTAGGGTCGGGGAGACCCAGTACTTC.

The CDR3: CASSLLTVSTDTQYF. DNA of the CDR3: TGTGCCAGCAGTCTATTAACCGTTAGCACAGATACGCAGTATTTT. This chain links TRBV2 with TRBJ2-3; D gene unclear. The CDR3 loop spans 15 amino acids. Germline V lookup: CDR1 SNHLY, CDR2 FYNNEI. The V gene lost 5 bases and the J gene lost 0 bases, with 12 bases spanning the gap.

The rearrangement uses TRBV2 and TRBJ1-1; 9 nucleotides agree with TRBD1. The V and J ends lost 7 bases and 4 bases, in that order; junction bases with no gene match: 4. The CDR3 runs to 13 residues. CDR1 and CDR2 (germline): SNHLY, FYNNEI. This CDR3 is CASKLTGGTEAFF. CDR3 in DNA: TGTGCCAGCAAATTGACAGGGGGCACTGAAGCTTTCTTT. The variable domain in full, with the rest retrieved from reference TRBV2 and TRBJ1-1, is EPEVTQTPSHQVTQMGQEVILRCVPISNHLYFYWYRQILGQKVEFLVSFYNNEISEKSEIFDDQFSVERPDGSNFTLKIRSTKLEDSAMYFCASKLTGGTEAFFGQGTRLTVV.

This clonotype was seen ten or more times. The CDR3 is CASSSGTNTDTQYF. The CDR3 nucleotides are TGTGCCAGCAGCTCCGGTACAAACACAGATACGCAGTATTTT. This rearrangement joins TRBV7-9 to TRBJ2-3; D gene unclear. This CDR3 region has 14 residues. Germline assignment: CDR1 SEHNR and CDR2 FQNEAQ (reference sequence). The V end was cut by 4 bases, the J end by 2 bases, with 10 bases between.

This clonotype was picked up many times. CDR3 in DNA: TGTGCCAGCAGCCCTCACTCTGGCTCTAACACTGAAGCTTTCTTT. Translation gives CASSPHSGSNTEAFF. The rearrangement joins TRBV7-2 to TRBJ1-1; D call uncertain. The V end lost 5 bases, the J end lost 2 bases, and 15 bases lay between the germline ends. CDR3 size: 15 residues. The germline V gene has CDR1 SGHTA and CDR2 FQGNSA.

This clonotype was detected once. Since a much larger clone is just one base distant, this may be a read error. The V and J genes are TRBV2 and TRBJ1-5, with D unresolved. Between the trimmed V and J ends, which lost 1 base and 7 bases, there was a span of 23 bases. From germline, CDR1 is SNHLY and CDR2 FYNNEI. The CDR3 extends over 18 amino acids. DNA of the CDR3: TGTGCCAGCAGTGAAGGGTGGCAGCGCGGACCCCGGGAGCAGCCCCAGCATTTT. This translates into CASSEGWQRGPREQPQHF.